This TCR beta chain is from a study of tumor-infiltrating lymphocytes in primary liver carcinoma. The overall study: Participating patients were men and women between 30 and 69 years old. Every sample contained roughly 3.65 to 8 million productive TCRbeta reads, and these numbers were similar from one tissue type to another.

The study, taken as a whole, reports: Top clones occupying all five tumor regions numbered only about 8-25%. Significantly greater top-250-clone fractions characterized tumors relative to blood (p = 0.039).

The roughly 18-32 mg bulk tissue piece was not sorted before simultaneous RNA and DNA extraction. The table lists this clonotype with many counts. Its specificity is unknown. The junction had 7 bases not matched to a gene; V was cut back by 5 bases and J by 2 bases. The CDR3 extends over 15 amino acids. A primer matching the constant region was used to make TCR beta cDNA from about 500 ng of total RNA. Researchers made the TCR beta libraries by running three nested multiplex PCR rounds with slightly modified ARM-PCR. It was with TRBV1-TRBV30 forward primers and a C-beta reverse primer that the first two PCR rounds were run, at roughly 10 cycles each. MiXCR, run by TCRdb on the multiplex PCR reads, gives a single entry per CDR3 protein. Of approximately 120,000 distinct CDR3 sequences listed, roughly three fifths are singletons.

The genes are TRBV12-3 or TRBV12-4 and TRBJ2-7; the match to TRBD2 covers 9 bases. Material for sequencing was liver tumor tissue from sampling region 3. Subset of the sample: tumor region T3, left-lateral pole. This sequence was found in a woman aged 55-69 years with primary liver carcinoma and hepatitis B virus infection. The CDR3 spells CASSTWTSVAYEQYF. CDR3 in DNA: TGTGCCAGCAGTACTTGGACTAGCGTCGCCTACGAGCAGTACTTC.